Listed here are 29 T cell receptor beta chains from one sample, sequenced in a study of shared clonotypes between healthy human individuals (dated by TCRdb to 2018 to 2020). The library was made by the immunoSEQ multiplex PCR assay. In TCRdb, the immuneACCESS table is reduced to in-frame sequences with V and J assigned. These tables do not hold every clone; where another copy was compared, an unresolved V gene accounts for under half, and the others remain unexplained. Present in this sample are about 2.4 million clones, approximately 90% of which were seen just once. The ten largest clones add up to under 0.15% of the sample. Source material: naive CD4+ T cells sorted from blood. The intended sense of this specimen's cell subset or site label: CD45RA+ positively selected. These receptors all come from a man aged 18-30 years in good health.

This chain joins TRBV7-9 and TRBJ2-3; 8 bases align to TRBD2. The germline V gene encodes CDR1 SEHNR and CDR2 FQNEAQ (reference sequence). This CDR3 contains 11 residues. CDR3 amino acids: CASGSADTQYF. CDR3 DNA: TGTGCGAGCGGGAGCGCAGATACGCAGTATTTT.

The J gene is TRBJ2-2, the V gene TRBV4-1; TRBD1 aligns across 9 bases. The CDR3 is made up of 16 amino acids. Germline values: CDR1 MGHRA, CDR2 YSYEKL. J was trimmed by 2 bases and V by 4 bases; bases with no gene match: 5. The CDR3 DNA reads TGCGCCAGCAGCCCAGGGACAGGGTCAAACACCGGGGAGCTGTTTTTT. It translates to CASSPGTGSNTGELFF.

The genes are TRBV19 and TRBJ2-3, with D possibly TRBD1 on 5 matching bases. Germline CDR1 reads LNHDA; CDR2 reads SQIVND (reference sequence). The CDR3 has 14 residues. Trimming removed 6 bases at V and 1 base at J, with 11 bases between. The CDR3 nucleotides read TGTGCCAGTAGAGGGGATGGGGGCACAGATACGCAGTATTTT. Protein: CASRGDGGTDTQYF.

The V gene is TRBV7-2, the J gene TRBJ2-3; 8 positions agree with TRBD2. V lost 2 bases to trimming and J lost 2 bases; unmatched junction nucleotides: 6. Germline-derived CDR1 and CDR2 are SGHTA and FQGNSA. This CDR3 comprises 16 residues. The CDR3 nucleotides are TGTGCCAGCAGCTTACGTCGAGCGGGGGACACAGATACGCAGTATTTT. Its protein is CASSLRRAGDTDTQYF.

As DNA, the CDR3 is TGTGCCAGCAAGCATACAGGGGACCTCCAATATGGCTACACCTTC. It codes for CASKHTGDLQYGYTF. The chain is built from TRBV6-1 and TRBJ1-2; 7 nucleotides match TRBD1. CDR1 is MNHNS, CDR2 SASEGT, per germline. The CDR3 loop spans 15 amino acids. The V and J ends lost 7 bases and 5 bases, in that order; junction bases with no gene match: 13.

On this clone itself: The same CDR3 also results from other DNA sequences found in this sample. The rearrangement joins TRBV7-2 to TRBJ1-5; tentatively, D is TRBD1 (5 bases). CDR1 is SGHTA, CDR2 FQGNSA, per germline. The CDR3 contains 12 residues. V lost 6 bases and J 6 bases, leaving 9 bases between the germline ends. The CDR3 nucleotides are TGTGCCAGCAGTCTCGGGGGTCAGCCCCAGCATTTT. Its translation: CASSLGGQPQHF.

The chain is built from TRBV5-6 and TRBJ2-3, with 7 bases matching TRBD1. This CDR3 has 15 amino acids. Germline V gene sequence: CDR1 SGHDT, CDR2 YYEEEE. The J segment lost 2 bases and the V segment lost 4 bases, leaving 7 bases of the junction unmatched. As DNA, the CDR3 is TGTGCCAGCAGCCCGGCCGGGACAGCCACAGATACGCAGTATTTT. Residues: CASSPAGTATDTQYF.

The rearrangement joins TRBV5-1 to TRBJ2-5; no firm D call. Germline loops: CDR1 SGHRS, CDR2 YFSETQ. The CDR3 is 12 amino acids. Between the trimmed V and J ends, which lost 3 bases and 2 bases, there was a span of 5 bases. CDR3 amino acids: CASSYSQETQYF. CDR3 sequence (DNA): TGCGCCAGCAGCTACTCACAAGAGACCCAGTACTTC.

This clone came up once. Distinct nucleotide sequences in the sample also encode this CDR3. This chain uses TRBV5-1 with TRBJ2-2; D might be TRBD2 (5 bases). Germline CDR1 SGHRS, CDR2 YFSETQ. V was cut by 4 bases and J by 4 bases, with 14 bases left in between. The CDR3 length is 15 residues. DNA for the CDR3: TGCGCCAGCAGCCCTACGGCGGGCGGCACCGGGGAGCTGTTTTTT. Protein: CASSPTAGGTGELFF.

This clone came up once. Distinct nucleotide sequences in the sample also encode this CDR3. The V call is TRBV18, the J call TRBJ2-7; D remains ambiguous. This CDR3 is built from 13 residues. The germline V gene has CDR1 KGHSH and CDR2 LQKENI. Trimming pared 6 bases from V and 1 base from J, leaving 10 bases between. The CDR3, as DNA: TGTGCCAGCTCTCCCCCCAATTCCTACGAGCAGTACTTC. This encodes CASSPPNSYEQYF.

A word on this clone: This sample also contains other DNA sequences that code for the same CDR3. V usage is TRBV30 and J usage is TRBJ1-4; the match to TRBD1 covers 7 bases. Trimming took 5 bases from V and 5 from J; bases not matched to a gene: 5. From germline, CDR1 is GTSNPN and CDR2 SVGIG (reference sequence). CDR3 length: 13 amino acids. This CDR3 is CAWSGQINEKLFF. CDR3 bases: TGTGCCTGGTCGGGACAGATAAATGAAAAACTGTTTTTT.

This chain links TRBV30 with TRBJ1-6; TRBD1 matches at 7 bases. The CDR3 is 14 residues long. Germline V gene lookup returns CDR1 GTSNPN and CDR2 SVGIG (reference sequence). V dropped 4 bases and J dropped 10; count of bases not matched to a gene: 10. The CDR3 nucleotides read TGTGCCTGGATCGAGACAGGGTATTACTCACCCCTCCACTTT. It encodes CAWIETGYYSPLHF.

Points on this clone: Within the sample, other DNA sequences also encode this same CDR3. The chain uses TRBV6-5 and TRBJ2-3; the D gene is possibly TRBD2 (5 bases). Trimming removed 7 bases at V and 3 bases at J, with 11 bases between. CDR1 and CDR2 from the germline V gene are MNHEY and SVGAGI. The CDR3 loop spans 13 amino acids. CDR3 protein: CASTPAGTDTQYF. CDR3 in DNA: TGTGCCAGCACCCCGGCGGGTACAGATACGCAGTATTTT.

In this sample, this clone turned up once. This chain connects TRBV6-5 to TRBJ1-2; TRBD1 might be the D (5 bases). This CDR3 comprises 15 residues. Germline V gives CDR1 MNHEY, CDR2 SVGAGI. Between the trimmed V and J ends, which lost 2 bases and 8 bases, there was a span of 18 bases. The CDR3 is CASSYAYEGARGYTF. The CDR3 coding sequence is TGTGCCAGCAGTTACGCCTATGAAGGGGCGCGGGGCTACACCTTC.

This CDR3 reads CASSFVIADYNEQFF. Here the CDR3 DNA reads TGCGCCAGCAGCTTCGTGATAGCGGACTACAATGAGCAGTTCTTC. The chain joins TRBV5-1 to TRBJ2-1, with D perhaps matching TRBD2 (6 bases). The germline V gene has CDR1 SGHRS and CDR2 YFSETQ. This CDR3 is built from 15 residues. Trimming pared 2 bases from V and 3 bases from J, leaving 12 bases between.

To note about this clone: In the same sample, other DNA sequences code for this CDR3. The chain uses TRBV29-1 and TRBJ1-2, with unresolved D. Between the trimmed V and J ends, which lost 4 bases and 7 bases, there was a span of 7 bases. This CDR3 spans 10 amino acids. Germline V gene data show CDR1 as SQVTM and CDR2 as ANQGSEA. The DNA for the CDR3 is TGCAGCGTTGTGGAGGGTGGCTACACCTTC. It specifies CSVVEGGYTF.

Of note for this clone: This sample includes further DNA sequences coding for the same CDR3. The V gene is TRBV5-1, the J gene TRBJ1-2; 11 positions match TRBD1. Germline trimming cut 4 bases from V and 2 bases from J; bases unmatched to any gene: 4. Germline CDR1 reads SGHRS; CDR2 reads YFSETQ. The CDR3 has 15 amino acids. The chain's CDR3 is CASSPGQGENYGYTF. The CDR3, as DNA: TGCGCCAGCAGCCCGGGACAGGGGGAAAACTATGGCTACACCTTC. Together with reference TRBV5-1 and TRBJ1-2, the CDR3 gives the full variable domain: KAGVTQTPRYLIKTRGQQVTLSCSPISGHRSVSWYQQTPGQGLQFLFEYFSETQRNKGNFPGRFSGRQFSNSRSEMNVSTLELGDSALYLCASSPGQGENYGYTFGSGTRLTVV.

The chain uses TRBV12-1 and TRBJ2-3. TRBV12-1 is a listed pseudogene. The CDR3 sequence is 14 residues long. The DNA for the CDR3 is TGTGCCAGCAGCTTTTCTAAGTGGGGAGATACGCAGTATTTT. This encodes CASSFSKWGDTQYF.

The chain has TRBV28 and TRBJ1-1, with 7 bases that match TRBD1. In germline, CDR1 is MDHEN, CDR2 SYDVKM. The CDR3 runs to 14 residues. Trimming cost V 6 bases and J 5 bases; bases outside gene matches: 9. CDR3 region: CASSSIDRETEAFF. The CDR3 nucleotides read TGTGCCAGCAGCTCAATTGACAGGGAAACTGAAGCTTTCTTT.

Turning to this clone: Other nucleotide sequences in the sample specify the same CDR3. The gene calls are TRBV5-4 and TRBJ1-1, with D maybe TRBD1 (5 bases). Germline V gives CDR1 SGHNT, CDR2 YYREEE (reference sequence). The CDR3 is 14 amino acids. Trimming shortened V by 0 bases and J by 2 bases, and 8 bases separated the two germline ends. The CDR3 here is CASSLVGQNTEAFF. CDR3 nucleotide sequence: TGTGCCAGCAGCTTGGTTGGACAAAACACTGAAGCTTTCTTT.

V gene TRBV5-5 combines with J gene TRBJ1-5; 9 bases fit TRBD1. Losses at the gene ends were 3 bases for V and 4 bases for J; bases not matched to a gene: 5. Germline CDR1 reads SGHKS; CDR2 reads YYEKEE (reference sequence). This CDR3 has 15 amino acids. The CDR3: CASSSGTGSNQPQHF. CDR3 DNA: TGTGCCAGCAGCTCCGGGACAGGGTCAAATCAGCCCCAGCATTTT.

This clone was observed a single time. This chain joins TRBV4-1 and TRBJ2-7; TRBD2 matches at 11 bases. The CDR3 contains 16 residues. CDR1 MGHRA and CDR2 YSYEKL come from the germline V gene. After removal of 2 bases from V and 2 bases from J, the junction contained 5 bases not matched to a gene. CDR3 loop: CASSQLTSGGPYEQYF. CDR3 DNA sequence: TGCGCCAGCAGCCAATTAACTAGCGGGGGACCCTACGAGCAGTACTTC.

This chain connects TRBV13 to TRBJ2-7; D not resolved. V was clipped by 3 bases and J by 7 bases, with 13 bases between them. The CDR3 contains 13 residues. Germline V gene data show CDR1 as PRHDT and CDR2 as FYEKMQ (reference sequence). CDR3 sequence reads: CASSFLAVGEQYF. DNA for the CDR3: TGTGCCAGCAGCTTTTTAGCAGTGGGGGAGCAGTACTTC. Looking up the rest from reference TRBV13 and TRBJ2-7 gives the full variable domain: AAGVIQSPRHLIKEKRETATLKCYPIPRHDTVYWYQQGPGQDPQFLISFYEKMQSDKGSIPDRFSAQQFSDYHSELNMSSLELGDSALYFCASSFLAVGEQYFGPGTRLTVT.

This clone was seen a single time. The chain carries TRBV19 and TRBJ2-3; 9 nucleotides line up with TRBD1. The CDR3 totals 15 residues. CDR1 LNHDA and CDR2 SQIVND come from the germline V gene (reference sequence). V gave up 2 bases and J gave up 4 bases; unmatched junction bases: 4. CDR3 in DNA: TGTGCCAGTAGTATAAGGGGACAGGGACCAGATACGCAGTATTTT. It specifies CASSIRGQGPDTQYF.

The V gene is TRBV10-2, the J gene TRBJ2-2; perhaps TRBD2 as D (5 bases). The germline V and J ends were trimmed by 8 bases and 6 bases, with 13 bases remaining between them. This CDR3 contains 13 residues. The germline gives CDR1 WSHSY, CDR2 SAAADI. The DNA for the CDR3 is TGCGCCAGCTTAGCTAGCCCCGCCGGGGAGCTGTTTTTT. Residues: CASLASPAGELFF.

The chain couples TRBV19 to TRBJ2-1; no clear D. Looked up from germline, CDR1 is LNHDA and CDR2 is SQIVND (reference sequence). This CDR3 has 13 amino acids. V dropped 7 bases and J dropped 9 bases, with 16 bases sitting between them. The CDR3 nucleotides are TGTGCCAGTACCCCGACCCCGGTAGGTGAGCAGTTCTTC. Translating gives CASTPTPVGEQFF.

Concerning this clone itself: This CDR3 is also generated by other DNA sequences in the sample. The rearrangement links TRBV6-6 to TRBJ2-1, with 10 bases fitting TRBD2. Trimming removed 2 bases from V and 7 bases from J; junction bases left unmatched: 5. The CDR3 has 15 residues. The germline CDR1 and CDR2 sequences are MNHNY and SVGAGI (reference sequence). In DNA form, the CDR3 reads TGTGCCAGCAGTTACGGCGGACTAGCGGCGAATGAGCAGTTCTTC. As protein: CASSYGGLAANEQFF.

The rearrangement links TRBV5-6 to TRBJ2-1; 10 bases are shared with TRBD2. CDR3 length equals 16 residues. Germline values: CDR1 SGHDT, CDR2 YYEEEE. J lost 10 bases, V lost 4 bases, and 14 bases had no gene match. CDR3 coding DNA: TGTGCCAGCAGCAGCAATAGCGGGAGGCCCACTTCCGAGCAGTTCTTC. Amino acids: CASSSNSGRPTSEQFF.

Regarding this clone: Other nucleotide sequences from this sample produce the same CDR3. The rearrangement joins TRBV6-1 to TRBJ1-5, with 7 bases identical to TRBD1. The CDR3 length is 14 residues. V dropped 1 base and J dropped 7; count of bases not matched to a gene: 4. Germline V gene lookup returns CDR1 MNHNS and CDR2 SASEGT. The CDR3 loop reads CASSEVQGGQPQHF. CDR3 bases: TGTGCCAGCAGTGAAGTGCAGGGGGGACAGCCCCAGCATTTT.